Below, 27 T cell receptor beta chains from the same sample are listed, as sequenced in a study of cytomegalovirus exposure and HLA in healthy donors. The PCR ran on 60 Vbeta and 13 Jbeta primers. Generated by immunoSEQ multiplex PCR, the TCRdb table keeps only in-frame clones and is missing some. The data contain approximately 190,000 clones, around 85% of them singletons. The sample taken for sequencing was PBMCs. These TCRs come from a man aged 35-49 years in good health and CMV-seropositive.

As concerns this clone: The same CDR3 is also encoded by other DNA sequences in this sample. This chain connects TRBV5-4 to TRBJ2-7; D possibly corresponds to TRBD2 (7 bases). Per the germline V gene, CDR1 is SGHNT and CDR2 is YYREEE (reference sequence). V lost 0 bases and J lost 1, with 11 bases in between. This CDR3 spans 15 amino acids. CDR3 sequence reads: CASSLAGGRSYEQYF. The CDR3 DNA is TGTGCCAGCAGCTTGGCGGGGGGCCGGTCCTACGAGCAGTACTTC.

The chain uses TRBV29-1 and TRBJ2-1, with D maybe TRBD1 (6 bases). This CDR3 has 10 amino acids. CDR1 SQVTM and CDR2 ANQGSEA come from the germline V gene. The V end was cut by 7 bases, the J end by 13 bases, with 14 bases between. The CDR3 loop reads CSAARTAQFF. The CDR3 DNA follows: TGCAGCGCAGCCCGGACAGCTCAGTTCTTC.

The chain has TRBV11-3 and TRBJ1-1, with D hard to call. Germline CDR1 SGHNT, CDR2 YENEEA. The CDR3 is made up of 15 amino acids. Trimming shortened V by 5 bases and J by 6 bases, and 19 bases separated the two germline ends. The CDR3 region has the DNA TGTGCCAGCAGCGTAGCTCAGAGACCCGGGGCTGAAGCTTTCTTT. Residues: CASSVAQRPGAEAFF.

The rearrangement links TRBV4-3 to TRBJ1-2, with D uncertain. The CDR3 totals 14 residues. Germline CDR1 is LGHNA and CDR2 is YSLEER. Trimming shortened V by 1 base and J by 1 base, and 7 bases separated the two germline ends. The CDR3 here is CASSQAGFNYGYTF. The CDR3 region has the DNA TGCGCCAGCAGCCAAGCCGGGTTTAACTATGGCTACACCTTC.

The V gene is TRBV5-1, the J gene TRBJ1-1; possible D gene TRBD1, 6 bases. The CDR3 consists of 13 residues. The germline V gene has CDR1 SGHRS and CDR2 YFSETQ. Deletions cut 0 bases from V and 8 bases from J, with 11 bases between. The CDR3 DNA is TGCGCCAGCAGCTTGGATTACAGGGTGGAAGCTTTCTTT. It specifies CASSLDYRVEAFF.

The chain is built from TRBV9 and TRBJ2-3, with 10 bases that match TRBD2. CDR1 SGDLS and CDR2 YYNGEE come from the germline V gene. The CDR3 sequence is 16 residues long. The trim removed 0 bases at V and 4 bases at J, leaving 5 bases unmatched. CDR3 nucleotide sequence: TGTGCCAGCAGCGTAGGTTCAGCGGGGGGGCCAGATACGCAGTATTTT. Translated: CASSVGSAGGPDTQYF.

This sequence joins TRBV5-1 and TRBJ2-1; 8 bases map to TRBD2. This CDR3 is 15 amino acids long. Germline assignment: CDR1 SGHRS and CDR2 YFSETQ. J was trimmed by 9 bases and V by 0 bases; bases with no gene match: 8. Here the CDR3 DNA reads TGCGCCAGCAGCTTGGCGCAAACGGGGGGGACTGAGCAGTTCTTC. Translating gives CASSLAQTGGTEQFF.

This clone has more than one count but fewer than ten. The rearrangement joins TRBV21-1 to TRBJ1-3; the D call of TRBD1 is as the table states it, not checked on the DNA. TRBV21-1 is deemed a pseudogene. CDR3 length: 15 amino acids. The CDR3 DNA reads as TGTGCCAGCAGCACCCAGGGAATCCCTGGAAACACCATATATTTT. Amino acids: CASSTQGIPGNTIYF.

The chain couples TRBV7-3 to TRBJ2-3; 8 bases align to TRBD1. The CDR3 runs 16 residues. Germline V gene data show CDR1 as SGHTA and CDR2 as FQGTGA. Trimming removed 5 bases from V and 1 base from J; junction bases left unmatched: 8. The CDR3 nucleotides read TGTGCCAGCAGCATAGACAGGGGAGGCGGCACAGATACGCAGTATTTT. Translated, it gives CASSIDRGGGTDTQYF.

The rearrangement links TRBV9 to TRBJ2-3, with TRBD2 matching over 7 bases. This CDR3 has 16 residues. Germline loops: CDR1 SGDLS, CDR2 YYNGEE. V lost 4 bases and J lost 2; bases outside the gene matches: 10. Written as DNA, the CDR3 is TGTGCCAGCAGCACAGCGGGGACTGTAAACACAGATACGCAGTATTTT. Residues: CASSTAGTVNTDTQYF.

V usage is TRBV7-9 and J usage is TRBJ2-5; D is possibly TRBD1 (5 bases). The J call may not be correct, given that the DNA end is closer to TRBJ2-7. The CDR3 covers 13 residues. Looked up from germline, CDR1 is SEHNR and CDR2 is FQNEAQ (reference sequence). This CDR3 is CASSQDISYEQYF. The CDR3 bases are TGTGCCAGCAGCCAGGACATCTCCTACGAGCAGTACTTC.

The chain links TRBV9 to TRBJ2-7; D gene unclear. The CDR3 is 14 residues long. CDR1 and CDR2 (germline): SGDLS, YYNGEE. The germline V and J ends were trimmed by 4 bases and 2 bases, with 13 bases remaining between them. CDR3 sequence: CASSPGRSTYEQYF. In DNA, the CDR3 is TGTGCCAGCAGCCCTGGCAGGTCCACCTACGAGCAGTACTTC.

The CDR3 loop reads CASSAILVRTSQETQYF. Here the CDR3 DNA reads TGTGCCAGCAGTGCCATCCTCGTCCGGACTAGCCAAGAGACCCAGTACTTC. The chain has TRBV2 and TRBJ2-5; 7 bases fit TRBD2. The CDR3 has 17 residues. Germline assignment: CDR1 SNHLY and CDR2 FYNNEI. The V segment lost 4 bases and the J segment 1 base; nucleotides outside the gene matches: 12.

The chain is built from TRBV9 and TRBJ2-3; D possibly corresponds to TRBD1 (6 bases). V lost 2 bases and J 6 bases, leaving 13 bases between the germline ends. The CDR3 has 14 amino acids. Germline CDR1 SGDLS, CDR2 YYNGEE. For the CDR3, the DNA is TGTGCCAGCAGCGTCGGACAGTCCCCCGATACGCAGTATTTT. Its protein is CASSVGQSPDTQYF.

V is TRBV6-5 and J is TRBJ2-7; D may be TRBD1 (5 bases). CDR3 size: 15 residues. Germline lookup yields CDR1 MNHEY and CDR2 SVGAGI. V shed 5 bases and J shed 4 bases, with 18 bases lying between them. The CDR3 protein is CASSPSPQGWYEQYF. For the CDR3, the DNA is TGTGCCAGCAGTCCTTCCCCCCAGGGTTGGTACGAGCAGTACTTC.

The chain couples TRBV4-2 to TRBJ2-7; 8 bases line up with TRBD2. The V gene's germline CDR1 is LGHNA and CDR2 YNFKEQ. Losses at the gene ends were 0 bases for V and 2 bases for J; bases not matched to a gene: 6. The CDR3 totals 16 residues. The CDR3 is CASSQDHAGGTYEQYF. CDR3 nucleotides: TGTGCCAGCAGCCAAGATCACGCGGGGGGAACCTACGAGCAGTACTTC.

The V and J genes are TRBV7-2 and TRBJ2-7; D may be TRBD1 (6 bases). With 3 bases removed from V and 3 bases from J, the gap between germline ends came to 12 bases. There are 14 residues in the CDR3. Per the germline V gene, CDR1 is SGHTA and CDR2 is FQGNSA. The CDR3 nucleotides read TGTGCCAGCAGCTTGTACAGGGAAAGCTACGAGCAGTACTTC. It yields the protein CASSLYRESYEQYF.

The chain employs TRBV7-2 and TRBJ2-1; 12 positions agree with TRBD2. The length of the CDR3 is 17 residues. V lost 4 bases to trimming and J lost 4 bases; unmatched junction nucleotides: 8. Per germline, CDR1 SGHTA and CDR2 FQGNSA. The CDR3 bases are TGTGCCAGCAGCTCCTCTAGCGGGGGGGCTGGGTACAATGAGCAGTTCTTC. Translating it yields CASSSSSGGAGYNEQFF.

In its sample, this clone was seen a few times. The DNA of the CDR3 is TGTGCCAGCAGCTTAGACCGCGGGGACCAAGAGACCCAGTACTTC. Amino acids: CASSLDRGDQETQYF. The chain carries TRBV7-2 and TRBJ2-5; a possible D gene is TRBD2 (6 bases). Germline CDR1 SGHTA, CDR2 FQGNSA. The CDR3 length is 15 residues. The V gene lost 1 base and the J gene lost 0 bases, with 9 bases spanning the gap.

V is TRBV6-4 and J is TRBJ2-3; 7 bases are shared with TRBD2. V was pared by 8 bases and J by 3 bases, with 11 bases of the junction left unmatched. This CDR3 has 15 amino acids. The germline CDR1 and CDR2 sequences are MRHNA and SNTAGT. The CDR3 loop reads CASSILAAGTDTQYF. CDR3 DNA: TGTGCCAGCTCGATTCTAGCGGCGGGGACAGATACGCAGTATTTT.

The gene calls are TRBV4-3 and TRBJ2-3; D ambiguous. Trimming removed 4 bases from V and 4 bases from J, with 12 bases in between. This CDR3 is 14 amino acids long. Germline CDR1 reads LGHNA; CDR2 reads YSLEER. The CDR3 loop is CASSRGFSPDTQYF. DNA for the CDR3: TGCGCCAGCAGCCGCGGTTTCTCCCCAGATACGCAGTATTTT.

This chain uses TRBV19 with TRBJ1-1, with 7 positions matching TRBD1. From germline, CDR1 is LNHDA and CDR2 SQIVND (reference sequence). The ends lost 7 bases at V and 8 bases at J; junction bases unmatched: 13. The CDR3 runs to 14 residues. The CDR3 region has the DNA TGTGCCAGTAACCCGGGGGTTACGACAGGGGAAGCTTTCTTT. Protein sequence: CASNPGVTTGEAFF.

The V gene is TRBV27, the J gene TRBJ2-1; 8 bases line up with TRBD1. This CDR3 has 13 amino acids. After removal of 8 bases from V and 8 bases from J, the junction contained 8 bases not matched to a gene. Germline loops: CDR1 MNHEY, CDR2 SMNVEV (reference sequence). The DNA for the CDR3 is TGTGCCAGCCTGAGGACAGGGCGGGATGAGCAGTTCTTC. Protein: CASLRTGRDEQFF.

The gene calls are TRBV29-1 and TRBJ1-5; a weak D match, TRBD1 (5 bases). Germline-derived CDR1 and CDR2 are SQVTM and ANQGSEA. Trimming cost V 6 bases and J 4 bases, with 10 bases left between them. The CDR3 has 12 amino acids. CDR3 sequence (DNA): TGCAGCGTGGCAGGGAGGAATCAGCCCCAGCATTTT. This encodes CSVAGRNQPQHF. The full variable domain, rest sourced from reference TRBV29-1 and TRBJ1-5, is SAVISQKPSRDICQRGTSLTIQCQVDSQVTMMFWYRQQPGQSLTLIATANQGSEATYESGFVIDKFPISRPNLTFSTLTVSNMSPEDSSIYLCSVAGRNQPQHFGDGTRLSIL.

The gene calls are TRBV5-4 and TRBJ2-4; 11 nucleotides agree with TRBD2. The CDR3 runs to 16 residues. V trimming: 4 bases; J trimming: 7 bases; junction bases outside the gene matches: 10. Germline V gene data show CDR1 as SGHNT and CDR2 as YYREEE (reference sequence). Here the CDR3 DNA reads TGTGCCAGCAGCGAGGGTCGTAGCGGGGGGGAGAACATTCAGTACTTC. Amino acid sequence: CASSEGRSGGENIQYF.

The chain carries TRBV28 and TRBJ1-4; no definite D call. This CDR3 is built from 14 residues. V lost 5 bases to trimming and J lost 0 bases, with 7 bases between them. Germline assignment: CDR1 MDHEN and CDR2 SYDVKM. CDR3 protein: CASSPSPTNEKLFF. The CDR3, as DNA: TGTGCCAGCAGTCCTAGCCCAACTAATGAAAAACTGTTTTTT. Looking up the rest from reference TRBV28 and TRBJ1-4 gives the full variable domain: DVKVTQSSRYLVKRTGEKVFLECVQDMDHENMFWYRQDPGLGLRLIYFSYDVKMKEKGDIPEGYSVSREKKERFSLILESASTNQTSMYLCASSPSPTNEKLFFGSGTQLSVL.

The V gene is TRBV6-5, the J gene TRBJ2-3, with D possibly being TRBD1 (5 bases). The CDR3 totals 14 residues. Germline CDR1 MNHEY, CDR2 SVGAGI. The germline V and J ends were trimmed by 5 bases and 2 bases, with 11 bases remaining between them. The chain's CDR3 is CASSKGQPTDTQYF. For the CDR3, the DNA is TGTGCCAGCAGTAAAGGACAACCCACAGATACGCAGTATTTT.